The 14 T cell receptor beta chains in this list originate from one sample, sequenced in a study of T-cell reconstitution after alpha-beta-depleted transplantation in children. Unique molecular identifiers were incorporated when the TCRbeta library was constructed. TCRdb re-derived calls from the PCR reads in MiXCR, one entry per CDR3 protein. The table records 530,000 or so distinct CDR3 sequences, about a quarter of them present only once. Sequenced here: PBMCs, sampled before TCRalphabeta/CD19-depleted stem cell transplant. These receptors were collected from a boy in the first two years of life with Wiskott-Aldrich syndrome, due to receive a stem cell transplant.

This clonotype was counted a few times. The chain joins TRBV15 to TRBJ2-7, with 7 nucleotides matching TRBD1. The V gene's germline CDR1 is LNHNV and CDR2 YYDKDF (reference sequence). The CDR3 has 12 amino acids. V was clipped by 4 bases and J by 6 bases; unmatched bases: 3. DNA of the CDR3: TGTGCCACCAGCAAAGACAGGGCCGAGCAGTACTTC. Translating it yields CATSKDRAEQYF.

The rearrangement links TRBV5-1 to TRBJ2-3; D gene uncertain. V was shortened by 5 bases and J by 6 bases, with 19 bases between the two germline ends. This CDR3 spans 15 amino acids. The germline CDR1 and CDR2 sequences are SGHRS and YFSETQ. CDR3 amino acids: CASSGQALIRDTQYF. The CDR3 coding sequence is TGCGCCAGCAGTGGTCAAGCACTTATACGGGATACGCAGTATTTT.

The chain recombines TRBV19 with TRBJ1-6; 7 bases align to TRBD1. CDR1 is LNHDA, CDR2 SQIVND, per germline (reference sequence). This CDR3 is 13 amino acids long. With 5 bases clipped from V and 13 bases from J, the junction kept 8 bases outside the gene matches. The CDR3 DNA reads as TGTGCCAGTAGTCGAGGGACAGCGAGGCCCCTCCACTTT. It is translated as CASSRGTARPLHF.

The chain employs TRBV28 and TRBJ1-4; 7 bases map to TRBD1. The CDR3 has 17 residues. Per the germline V gene, CDR1 is MDHEN and CDR2 is SYDVKM. The V and J ends lost 4 bases and 8 bases, in that order; junction bases with no gene match: 16. CDR3: CASSSWTGGNGEEKLFF. CDR3 coding DNA: TGTGCCAGCAGTTCCTGGACAGGCGGAAATGGCGAAGAAAAACTGTTTTTT.

Only a few counts were recorded for this clonotype. The chain combines TRBV12-3 or TRBV12-4 with TRBJ2-3; unclear D gene. V was trimmed by 5 bases and J by 8 bases, leaving 8 bases between them. The length of the CDR3 is 11 residues. The CDR3: CASSVKITQYF. For the CDR3, the DNA is TGTGCCAGCAGTGTTAAGATTACGCAGTATTTT.

The chain employs TRBV12-3 or TRBV12-4 and TRBJ2-3; 10 bases align to TRBD2. The CDR3 sequence is 14 residues long. J lost 5 bases, V lost 6 bases, and 5 bases had no gene match. The CDR3, as DNA: TGTGCCAGCAGGCTAGCGGGGGCCGGAGATACGCAGTATTTT. Translating gives CASRLAGAGDTQYF.

Here the CDR3 DNA reads TGTGCCAGCAGGACCGGGACAGTTAACACCGGGGAGCTGTTTTTT. Translating gives CASRTGTVNTGELFF. The J gene is TRBJ2-2, the V gene TRBV7-9; TRBD1 matches 7 bases. The germline V gene has CDR1 SEHNR and CDR2 FQNEAQ (reference sequence). The CDR3 is 15 amino acids. The trim removed 6 bases at V and 2 bases at J, leaving 6 bases unmatched.

This clonotype has just one count. The CDR3 region has the DNA TGTGCCAGCAGCCCCGGGCCAGCCGCCCGCTATGGCTACACCTTC. As protein: CASSPGPAARYGYTF. The chain has TRBV12-3 or TRBV12-4 and TRBJ1-2, with D unclear. Trimming stripped 6 bases from V and 4 bases from J, with 18 bases between. The CDR3 is made up of 15 amino acids.

In its sample, this clonotype was seen a few times. The chain carries TRBV29-1 and TRBJ1-2, with a weak D call TRBD1 (5 bases). Germline CDR1 is SQVTM and CDR2 is ANQGSEA. The CDR3 runs to 13 residues. V was clipped by 6 bases and J by 0 bases, with 11 bases between them. The CDR3 spells CSVSGTANYGYTF. Here the CDR3 DNA reads TGCAGCGTGTCCGGGACGGCTAACTATGGCTACACCTTC.

This clonotype was detected only a few times. J is TRBJ2-1 and V is TRBV12-3 or TRBV12-4, with a weak D call TRBD2 (6 bases). The CDR3 length is 15 residues. Trimming stripped 7 bases from V and 2 bases from J, with 15 bases between. The CDR3: CASTPTSETYNEQFF. The DNA for the CDR3 is TGTGCCAGCACCCCGACTAGTGAGACCTACAATGAGCAGTTCTTC.

This sequence joins TRBV5-2 and TRBJ2-1; the D segment call TRBD1 is taken from the table without a DNA check. TRBV5-2 constitutes a pseudogene. The CDR3 has 16 residues. CDR3 sequence reads: CASGPGLGVVYNEQFF. The CDR3, as DNA: TGTGCCAGCGGCCCTGGCCTGGGGGTAGTTTACAATGAGCAGTTCTTC.

The J gene is TRBJ1-1, the V gene TRBV6-5; 9 bases align to TRBD1. The CDR3 loop spans 19 amino acids. V dropped 4 bases and J dropped 3; count of bases not matched to a gene: 18. Per germline, CDR1 MNHEY and CDR2 SVGAGI. For the CDR3, the DNA is TGTGCCAGCAGTTCCATCTCTCGGGACAGGGCTCTCCCGTACACTGAAGCTTTCTTT. It encodes CASSSISRDRALPYTEAFF.

The chain employs TRBV20-1 and TRBJ2-7; a weak D match, TRBD2 (6 bases). This CDR3 has 15 residues. V dropped 6 bases and J dropped 4 bases, with 22 bases sitting between them. Germline V lookup: CDR1 DFQATT, CDR2 SNEGSKA (reference sequence). CDR3 bases: TGCAGTGCCAGTACACCGGCGGGGTCCAAGTACGAGCAGTACTTC. This encodes CSASTPAGSKYEQYF.

J is TRBJ2-3 and V is TRBV6-4, with 7 bases aligning to TRBD1. V shed 5 bases, J shed 6 bases, and the junction held 8 bases outside the gene matches. Germline V gene lookup returns CDR1 MRHNA and CDR2 SNTAGT. This CDR3 spans 14 amino acids. The CDR3 sequence is CASSTTGLSDTQYF. The CDR3 nucleotides are TGTGCCAGCAGTACGACAGGGTTGTCGGATACGCAGTATTTT.